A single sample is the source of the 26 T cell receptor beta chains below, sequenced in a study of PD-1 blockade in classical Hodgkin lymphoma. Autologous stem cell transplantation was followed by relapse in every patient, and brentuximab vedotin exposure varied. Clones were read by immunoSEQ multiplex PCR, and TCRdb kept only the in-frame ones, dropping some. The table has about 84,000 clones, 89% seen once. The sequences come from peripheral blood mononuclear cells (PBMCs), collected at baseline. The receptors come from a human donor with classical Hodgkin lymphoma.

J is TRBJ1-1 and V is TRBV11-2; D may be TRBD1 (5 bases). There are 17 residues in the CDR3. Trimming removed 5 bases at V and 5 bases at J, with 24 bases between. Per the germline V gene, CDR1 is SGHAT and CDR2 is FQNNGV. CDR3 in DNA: TGTGCCAGCAGCCCACCAACCGGGTCTCCGGGGGGGACTGAAGCTTTCTTT. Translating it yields CASSPPTGSPGGTEAFF.

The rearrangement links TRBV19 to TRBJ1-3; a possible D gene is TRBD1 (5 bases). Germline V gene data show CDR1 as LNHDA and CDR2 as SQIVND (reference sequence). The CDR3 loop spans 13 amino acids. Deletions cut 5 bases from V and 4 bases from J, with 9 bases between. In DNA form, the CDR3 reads TGTGCCAGTAGTTCCTCAGGGGGAAACACCATATATTTT. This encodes CASSSSGGNTIYF.

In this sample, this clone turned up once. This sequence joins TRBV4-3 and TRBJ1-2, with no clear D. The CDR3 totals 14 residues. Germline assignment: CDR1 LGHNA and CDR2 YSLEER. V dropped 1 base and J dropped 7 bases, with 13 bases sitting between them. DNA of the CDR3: TGCGCCAGCAGCCAAGGGACCTCCGCTTCTGGCTACACCTTC. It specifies CASSQGTSASGYTF.

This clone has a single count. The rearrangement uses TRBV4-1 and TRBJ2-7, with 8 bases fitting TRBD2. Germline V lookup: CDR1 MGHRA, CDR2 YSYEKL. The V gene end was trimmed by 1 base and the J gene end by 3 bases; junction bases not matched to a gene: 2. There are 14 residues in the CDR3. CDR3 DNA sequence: TGCGCCAGCAGCCAAGTAGCGGGGAGCTACGAGCAGTACTTC. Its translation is CASSQVAGSYEQYF.

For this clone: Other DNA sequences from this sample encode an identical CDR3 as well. CDR3 region: CASSIGGAYEQYF. The CDR3 coding sequence is TGTGCCAGTAGTATAGGAGGGGCCTACGAGCAGTACTTC. J is TRBJ2-7 and V is TRBV19; D may correspond to TRBD1 or TRBD2 (5 bases each). Germline CDR1 and CDR2: LNHDA and SQIVND (reference sequence). V lost 1 base, J lost 2 bases, and 6 bases lay in between. The CDR3 has 13 amino acids.

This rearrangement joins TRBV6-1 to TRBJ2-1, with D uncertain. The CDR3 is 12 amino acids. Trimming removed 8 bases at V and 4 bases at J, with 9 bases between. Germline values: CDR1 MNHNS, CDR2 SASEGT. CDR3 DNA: TGTGCCAGCCTTCAGATATACAATGAGCAGTTCTTC. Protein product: CASLQIYNEQFF.

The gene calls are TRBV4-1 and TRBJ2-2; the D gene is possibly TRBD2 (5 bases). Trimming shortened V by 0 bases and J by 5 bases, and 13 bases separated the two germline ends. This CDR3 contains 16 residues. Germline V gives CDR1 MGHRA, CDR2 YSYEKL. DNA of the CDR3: TGCGCCAGCAGCCAAGATCCGTCTCGGGGTACCGGGGAGCTGTTTTTT. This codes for CASSQDPSRGTGELFF.

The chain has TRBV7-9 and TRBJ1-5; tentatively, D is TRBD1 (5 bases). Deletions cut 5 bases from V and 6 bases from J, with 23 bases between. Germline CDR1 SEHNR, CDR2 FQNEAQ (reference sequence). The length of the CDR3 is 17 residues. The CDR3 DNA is TGTGCCAGCAGCCCTTTTGATATGGGAGGGGAGGGTCAGCCCCAGCATTTT. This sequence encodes CASSPFDMGGEGQPQHF.

The CDR3 protein is CASSPDRDQPQHF. CDR3 nucleotides: TGTGCCAGCAGCCCCGACAGGGATCAGCCCCAGCATTTT. This sequence joins TRBV11-1 and TRBJ1-5; 7 bases fit TRBD1. V was clipped by 5 bases and J by 5 bases; unmatched bases: 3. The CDR3 consists of 13 residues. The germline CDR1 and CDR2 sequences are SGHAT and FQDESV (reference sequence).

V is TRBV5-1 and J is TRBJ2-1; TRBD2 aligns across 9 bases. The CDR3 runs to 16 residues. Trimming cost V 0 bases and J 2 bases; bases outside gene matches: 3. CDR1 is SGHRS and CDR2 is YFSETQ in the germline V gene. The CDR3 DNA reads TGCGCCAGCAGCTTGGACGGCGGGAGGGCCTACAATGAGCAGTTCTTC. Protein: CASSLDGGRAYNEQFF.

CDR3 nucleotides: TGCGCCAGCATAGGCCCAAAAACTAGCGGGAGCACTGGGCACAATGAGCAGTTCTTC. Protein sequence: CASIGPKTSGSTGHNEQFF. The V gene is TRBV4-1, the J gene TRBJ2-1, with TRBD2 matching 11 bases. The V gene end was trimmed by 7 bases and the J gene end by 5 bases; junction bases not matched to a gene: 19. From germline, CDR1 is MGHRA and CDR2 YSYEKL. The CDR3 covers 19 residues.

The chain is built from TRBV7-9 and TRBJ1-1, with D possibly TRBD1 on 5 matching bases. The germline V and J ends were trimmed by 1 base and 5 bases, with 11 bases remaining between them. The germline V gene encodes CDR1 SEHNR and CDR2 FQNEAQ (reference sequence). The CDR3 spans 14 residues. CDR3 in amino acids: CASSLVQVGTEAFF. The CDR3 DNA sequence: TGTGCCAGCAGCTTAGTACAGGTGGGGACTGAAGCTTTCTTT. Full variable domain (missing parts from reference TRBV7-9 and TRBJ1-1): DTGVSQNPRHKITKRGQNVTFRCDPISEHNRLYWYRQTLGQGPEFLTYFQNEAQLEKSRLLSDRFSAERPKGSFSTLEIQRTEQGDSAMYLCASSLVQVGTEAFFGQGTRLTVV.

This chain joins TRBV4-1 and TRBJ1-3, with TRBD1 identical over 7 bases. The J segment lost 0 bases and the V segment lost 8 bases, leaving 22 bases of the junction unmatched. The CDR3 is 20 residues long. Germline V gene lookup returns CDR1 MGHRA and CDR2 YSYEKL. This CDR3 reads CASRNYLDRTPFISGNTIYF. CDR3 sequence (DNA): TGCGCCAGCCGAAATTACCTGGACAGGACGCCGTTTATCTCTGGAAACACCATATATTTT.

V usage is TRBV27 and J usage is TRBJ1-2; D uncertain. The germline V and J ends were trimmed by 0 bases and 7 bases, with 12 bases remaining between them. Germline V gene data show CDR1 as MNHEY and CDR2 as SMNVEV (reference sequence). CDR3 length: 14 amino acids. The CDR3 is CASSLSIVSSGYTF. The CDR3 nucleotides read TGTGCCAGCAGTTTATCGATTGTCAGCTCTGGCTACACCTTC.

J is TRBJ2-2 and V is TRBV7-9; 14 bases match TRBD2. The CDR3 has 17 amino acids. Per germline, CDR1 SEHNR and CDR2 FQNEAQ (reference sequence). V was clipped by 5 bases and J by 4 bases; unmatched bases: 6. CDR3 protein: CASSQGLAGVGTGELFF. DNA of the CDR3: TGTGCCAGCAGCCAGGGACTAGCGGGAGTAGGCACCGGGGAGCTGTTTTTT. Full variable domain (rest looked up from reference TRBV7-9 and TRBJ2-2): DTGVSQNPRHKITKRGQNVTFRCDPISEHNRLYWYRQTLGQGPEFLTYFQNEAQLEKSRLLSDRFSAERPKGSFSTLEIQRTEQGDSAMYLCASSQGLAGVGTGELFFGEGSRLTVL.

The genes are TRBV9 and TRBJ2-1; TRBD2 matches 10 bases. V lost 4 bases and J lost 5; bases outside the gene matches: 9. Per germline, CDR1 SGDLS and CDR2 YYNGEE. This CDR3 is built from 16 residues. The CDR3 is CASSPIALAGNNEQFF. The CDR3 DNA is TGTGCCAGCAGCCCCATTGCACTAGCGGGAAACAATGAGCAGTTCTTC.

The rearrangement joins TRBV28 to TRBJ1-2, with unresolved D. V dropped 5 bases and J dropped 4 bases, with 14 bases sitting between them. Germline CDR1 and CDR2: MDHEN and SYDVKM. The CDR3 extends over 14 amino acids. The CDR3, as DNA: TGTGCCAGCAGTACCCTTACTAATCCCTATGGCTACACCTTC. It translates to CASSTLTNPYGYTF.

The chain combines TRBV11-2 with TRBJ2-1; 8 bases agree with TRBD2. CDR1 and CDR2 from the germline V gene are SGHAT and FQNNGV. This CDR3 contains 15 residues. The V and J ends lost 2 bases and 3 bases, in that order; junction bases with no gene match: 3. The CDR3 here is CASSLSSGGYNEQFF. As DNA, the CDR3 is TGTGCCAGCAGCTTATCCAGCGGGGGCTACAATGAGCAGTTCTTC. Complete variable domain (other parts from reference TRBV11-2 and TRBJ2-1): EAGVAQSPRYKIIEKRQSVAFWCNPISGHATLYWYQQILGQGPKLLIQFQNNGVVDDSQLPKDRFSAERLKGVDSTLKIQPAKLEDSAVYLCASSLSSGGYNEQFFGPGTRLTVL.

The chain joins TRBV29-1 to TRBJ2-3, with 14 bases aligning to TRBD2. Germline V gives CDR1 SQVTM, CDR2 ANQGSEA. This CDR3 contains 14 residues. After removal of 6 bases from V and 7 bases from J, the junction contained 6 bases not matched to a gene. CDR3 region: CSVPGLAGEHTQYF. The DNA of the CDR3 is TGCAGCGTCCCGGGACTAGCGGGAGAACATACGCAGTATTTT.

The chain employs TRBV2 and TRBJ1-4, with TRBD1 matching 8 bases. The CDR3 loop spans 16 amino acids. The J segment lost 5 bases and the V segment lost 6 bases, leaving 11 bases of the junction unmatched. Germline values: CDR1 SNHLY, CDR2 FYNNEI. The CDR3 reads CASRVSRDRQNEKLFF. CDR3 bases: TGTGCCAGCAGAGTGTCCCGGGACAGGCAGAATGAAAAACTGTTTTTT.

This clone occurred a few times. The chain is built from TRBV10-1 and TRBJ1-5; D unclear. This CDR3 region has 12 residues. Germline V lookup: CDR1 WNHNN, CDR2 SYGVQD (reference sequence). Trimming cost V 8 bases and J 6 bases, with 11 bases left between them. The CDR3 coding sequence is TGCGCCAGCGGGAATTCGGGTCAGCCCCAGCATTTT. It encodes CASGNSGQPQHF.

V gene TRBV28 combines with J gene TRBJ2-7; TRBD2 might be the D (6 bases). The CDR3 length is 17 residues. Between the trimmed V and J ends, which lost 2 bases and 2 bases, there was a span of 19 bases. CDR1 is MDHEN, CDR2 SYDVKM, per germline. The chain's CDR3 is CASSLGSAGIHTYEQYF. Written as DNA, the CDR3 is TGTGCCAGCAGTTTAGGCTCGGCGGGAATACACACCTACGAGCAGTACTTC.

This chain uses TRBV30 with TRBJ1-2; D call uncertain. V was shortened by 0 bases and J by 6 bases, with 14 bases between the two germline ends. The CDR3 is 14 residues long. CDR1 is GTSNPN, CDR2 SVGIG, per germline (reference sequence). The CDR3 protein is CAWSVQGINNGYTF. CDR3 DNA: TGTGCCTGGAGTGTACAAGGCATTAATAATGGCTACACCTTC.

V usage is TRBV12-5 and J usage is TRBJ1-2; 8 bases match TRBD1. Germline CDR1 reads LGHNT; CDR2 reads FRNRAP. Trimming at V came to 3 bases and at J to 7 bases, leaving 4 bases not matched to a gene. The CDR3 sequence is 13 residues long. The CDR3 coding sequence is TGTGCTAGTGGTTTACAGGGGGTGAGTGGCTACACCTTC. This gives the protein CASGLQGVSGYTF.

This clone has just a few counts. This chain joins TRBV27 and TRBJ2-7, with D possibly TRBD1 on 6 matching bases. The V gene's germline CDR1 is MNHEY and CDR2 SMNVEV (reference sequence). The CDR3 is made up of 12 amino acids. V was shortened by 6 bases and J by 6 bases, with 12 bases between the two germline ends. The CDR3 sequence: CASSLQGAEQYF. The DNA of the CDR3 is TGTGCCAGCAGCCTACAGGGAGCCGAGCAGTACTTC.

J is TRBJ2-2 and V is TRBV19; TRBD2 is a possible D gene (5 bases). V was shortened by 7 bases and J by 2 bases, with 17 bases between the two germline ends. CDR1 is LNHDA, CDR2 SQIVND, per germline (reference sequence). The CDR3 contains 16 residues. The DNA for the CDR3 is TGTGCCAGTACTAAGGACTCTTACTTTAACACCGGGGAGCTGTTTTTT. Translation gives CASTKDSYFNTGELFF.